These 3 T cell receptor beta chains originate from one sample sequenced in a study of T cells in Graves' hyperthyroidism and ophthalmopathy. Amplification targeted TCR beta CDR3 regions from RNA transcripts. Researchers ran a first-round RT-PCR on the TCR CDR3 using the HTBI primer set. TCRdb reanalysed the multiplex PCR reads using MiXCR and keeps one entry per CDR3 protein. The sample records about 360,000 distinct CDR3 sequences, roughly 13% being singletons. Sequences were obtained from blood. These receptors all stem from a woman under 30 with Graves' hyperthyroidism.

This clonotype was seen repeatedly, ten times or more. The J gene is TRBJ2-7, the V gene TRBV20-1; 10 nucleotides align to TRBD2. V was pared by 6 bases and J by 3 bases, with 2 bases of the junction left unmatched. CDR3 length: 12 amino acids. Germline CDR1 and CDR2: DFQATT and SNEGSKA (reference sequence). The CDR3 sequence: CSAGTSDYEQYF. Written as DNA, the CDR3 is TGCAGTGCGGGGACTAGCGACTACGAGCAGTACTTC.

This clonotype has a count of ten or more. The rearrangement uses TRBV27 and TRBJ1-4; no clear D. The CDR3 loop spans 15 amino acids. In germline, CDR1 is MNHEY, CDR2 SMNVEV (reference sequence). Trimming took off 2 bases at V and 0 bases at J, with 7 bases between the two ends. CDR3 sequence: CASSLNPATNEKLFF. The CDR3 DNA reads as TGTGCCAGCAGTTTAAACCCAGCAACTAATGAAAAACTGTTTTTT.

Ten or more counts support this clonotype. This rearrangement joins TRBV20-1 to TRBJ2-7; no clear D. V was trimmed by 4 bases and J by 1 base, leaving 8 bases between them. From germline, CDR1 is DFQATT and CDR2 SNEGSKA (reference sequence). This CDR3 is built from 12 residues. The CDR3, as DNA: TGCAGTGCTACCCGACTGTCCTACGAGCAGTACTTC. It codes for CSATRLSYEQYF.